The 12 T cell receptor beta chains reported below all come from one sample, sequenced in a study of cytomegalovirus exposure and HLA in healthy donors. Researchers ran the PCR with 60 Vbeta and 13 Jbeta primers. Libraries were prepared by immunoSEQ multiplex PCR; TCRdb keeps only in-frame clonotypes and omits some of them. The sample holds about 130,000 clones; about 73% are singletons and the top ten take about 4.4%. Specimen: PBMCs. Every receptor here comes from a woman between 45 and 60 years old in good health and CMV-seropositive.

The chain joins TRBV18 to TRBJ1-6; unclear D gene. Per germline, CDR1 KGHSH and CDR2 LQKENI. The length of the CDR3 is 14 residues. The V gene lost 4 bases and the J gene lost 7 bases, with 11 bases spanning the gap. CDR3 loop: CASSLRERNSPLHF. CDR3 bases: TGTGCCAGCTCACTCCGGGAACGAAATTCACCCCTCCACTTT.

The chain is built from TRBV29-1 and TRBJ2-2; no clear D gene. Trimming took off 1 base at V and 9 bases at J, with 9 bases between the two ends. This CDR3 comprises 12 residues. Germline V gives CDR1 SQVTM, CDR2 ANQGSEA. This chain's CDR3 is CSVEVSARELFF. DNA for the CDR3: TGCAGCGTTGAAGTGTCTGCGAGGGAGCTGTTTTTT.

This sequence joins TRBV4-1 and TRBJ1-1; D call uncertain. This CDR3 has 16 residues. Germline-derived CDR1 and CDR2 are MGHRA and YSYEKL. Trimming removed 0 bases from V and 2 bases from J, with 13 bases in between. This chain's CDR3 is CASSQDFVGQNTEAFF. The CDR3 bases are TGCGCCAGCAGCCAAGATTTTGTTGGGCAAAACACTGAAGCTTTCTTT.

This clone was observed a handful of times. CDR3 bases: TGTGCCAGCAGTTCCGGCCAAGAGACCCAGTACTTC. It yields the protein CASSSGQETQYF. The chain is built from TRBV27 and TRBJ2-5; no firm D call. CDR1 and CDR2 (germline): MNHEY, SMNVEV (reference sequence). The CDR3 is made up of 12 amino acids. Trimming shortened V by 4 bases and J by 1 base, and 4 bases separated the two germline ends.

This clone appeared once. The chain recombines TRBV20-1 with TRBJ1-2; no reliable D call. Germline V CDR1 and CDR2: DFQATT, SNEGSKA (reference sequence). The length of the CDR3 is 11 residues. V was shortened by 0 bases and J by 5 bases, with 4 bases between the two germline ends. CDR3 in amino acids: CSARESYGYTF. CDR3 nucleotides: TGCAGTGCTAGAGAGAGTTATGGCTACACCTTC.

The chain uses TRBV28 and TRBJ2-1; the D gene is possibly TRBD2 (6 bases). Germline values: CDR1 MDHEN, CDR2 SYDVKM. The CDR3 contains 11 residues. CDR3 residues: CAEGSYNEQFF. The CDR3 DNA is TGTGCGGAGGGCTCCTACAATGAGCAGTTCTTC.

In DNA, the CDR3 is TGTGCCAGCAGCTTAGTAGGGGGGACAGGATTAGGAGCTTTCTTT. This encodes CASSLVGGTGLGAFF. The chain is built from TRBV7-2 and TRBJ1-1, with 8 bases fitting TRBD1. After removal of 1 base from V and 10 bases from J, the junction contained 11 bases not matched to a gene. Germline lookup yields CDR1 SGHTA and CDR2 FQGNSA. There are 15 residues in the CDR3.

This sequence joins TRBV7-3 and TRBJ2-3, with a tentative D call TRBD1 (6 bases). The CDR3 has 15 amino acids. Germline CDR1 is SGHTA and CDR2 is FQGTGA. With 5 bases removed from V and 1 base from J, the gap between germline ends came to 13 bases. CDR3 residues: CASSPRQAGTDTQYF. The CDR3 coding sequence is TGTGCCAGCAGCCCCCGACAGGCGGGCACAGATACGCAGTATTTT.

This clone was found a few times. The chain links TRBV5-1 to TRBJ1-1; 7 positions match TRBD1. This CDR3 region has 15 residues. The J segment lost 5 bases and the V segment lost 0 bases, leaving 7 bases of the junction unmatched. In germline, CDR1 is SGHRS, CDR2 YFSETQ. CDR3 bases: TGCGCCAGCAGCTTGGAGGAGGGGGCTAGAACTGAAGCTTTCTTT. Its translation: CASSLEEGARTEAFF.

The chain has TRBV29-1 and TRBJ1-2, with TRBD1 as a possible D gene (6 bases). There are 12 residues in the CDR3. The V end was cut by 7 bases, the J end by 6 bases, with 15 bases between. Germline V gives CDR1 SQVTM, CDR2 ANQGSEA. The CDR3: CSATDWTDGYTF. DNA for the CDR3: TGCAGCGCCACGGACTGGACAGATGGCTACACCTTC.

This clone is deemed medium-sized (0.01 to 0.1%). Other DNA sequences of this sample code for an identical CDR3. The chain employs TRBV28 and TRBJ1-4; 8 bases agree with TRBD1. CDR3 size: 14 residues. V shed 5 bases and J 8 bases; nucleotides not matched to a gene: 7. Germline CDR1 MDHEN, CDR2 SYDVKM. In nucleotides, the CDR3 is TGTGCCAGCAGTCGGGGACAGGCCCGCGAAAAACTGTTTTTT. The encoded protein is CASSRGQAREKLFF.

This clone was picked up a small number of times. V is TRBV29-1 and J is TRBJ2-5, with D perhaps matching TRBD2 (5 bases). The length of the CDR3 is 14 residues. V was clipped by 4 bases and J by 2 bases, with 14 bases between them. Germline lookup yields CDR1 SQVTM and CDR2 ANQGSEA. The CDR3 DNA reads as TGCAGCGTTGGAGGGCCCCAAATTCAAGAGACCCAGTACTTC. Encoded protein: CSVGGPQIQETQYF.